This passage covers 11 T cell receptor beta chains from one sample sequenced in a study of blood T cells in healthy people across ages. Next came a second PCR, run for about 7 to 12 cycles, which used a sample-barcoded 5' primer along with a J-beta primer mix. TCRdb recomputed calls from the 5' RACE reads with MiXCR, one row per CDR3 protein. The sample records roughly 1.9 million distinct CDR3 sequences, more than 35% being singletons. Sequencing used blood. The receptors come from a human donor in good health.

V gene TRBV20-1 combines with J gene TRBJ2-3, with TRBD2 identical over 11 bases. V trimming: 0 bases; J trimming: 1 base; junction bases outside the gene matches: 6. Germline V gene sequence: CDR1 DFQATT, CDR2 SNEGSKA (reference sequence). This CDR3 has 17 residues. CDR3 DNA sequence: TGCAGTGCTAGAGACCTAGCGGGGGGCTCTGGCACAGATACGCAGTATTTT. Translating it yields CSARDLAGGSGTDTQYF.

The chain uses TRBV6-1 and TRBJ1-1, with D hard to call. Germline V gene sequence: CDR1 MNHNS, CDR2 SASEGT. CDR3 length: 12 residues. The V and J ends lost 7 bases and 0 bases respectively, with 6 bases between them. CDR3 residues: CASTIVNTEAFF. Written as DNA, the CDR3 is TGTGCCAGCACAATTGTGAACACTGAAGCTTTCTTT.

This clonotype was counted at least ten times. CDR3 coding DNA: TGCAGCGGGAGACGGGTGACAGACCTGACGACGGACTATGGCTACACCTTC. As protein: CSGRRVTDLTTDYGYTF. The rearrangement joins TRBV29-1 to TRBJ1-2; the D gene is possibly TRBD1 (5 bases). CDR1 SQVTM and CDR2 ANQGSEA come from the germline V gene. The CDR3 is made up of 17 amino acids. The V gene lost 7 bases and the J gene lost 3 bases, with 27 bases spanning the gap.

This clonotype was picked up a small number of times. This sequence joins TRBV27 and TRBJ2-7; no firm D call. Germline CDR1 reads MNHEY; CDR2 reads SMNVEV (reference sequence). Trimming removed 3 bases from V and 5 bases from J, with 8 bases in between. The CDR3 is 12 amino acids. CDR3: CASSFGRNEQYF. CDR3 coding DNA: TGTGCCAGCAGTTTTGGACGAAACGAGCAGTACTTC.

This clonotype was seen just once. The CDR3 nucleotides read TGCAGCGTTGGAGGCCTTAATGAAAAACTGTTTTTT. Translation: CSVGGLNEKLFF. This chain joins TRBV29-1 and TRBJ1-4; D unclear. The CDR3 totals 12 residues. With 4 bases removed from V and 4 bases from J, the gap between germline ends came to 7 bases. Germline V lookup: CDR1 SQVTM, CDR2 ANQGSEA. The variable domain in full, completed from reference TRBV29-1 and TRBJ1-4, reads SAVISQKPSRDICQRGTSLTIQCQVDSQVTMMFWYRQQPGQSLTLIATANQGSEATYESGFVIDKFPISRPNLTFSTLTVSNMSPEDSSIYLCSVGGLNEKLFFGSGTQLSVL.

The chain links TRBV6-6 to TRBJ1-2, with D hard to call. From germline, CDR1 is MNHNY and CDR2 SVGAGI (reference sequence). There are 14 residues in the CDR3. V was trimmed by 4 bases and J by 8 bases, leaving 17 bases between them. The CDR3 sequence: CASSSVGRHEGYTF. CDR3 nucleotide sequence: TGTGCCAGCAGTTCCGTGGGGAGGCACGAGGGCTACACCTTC.

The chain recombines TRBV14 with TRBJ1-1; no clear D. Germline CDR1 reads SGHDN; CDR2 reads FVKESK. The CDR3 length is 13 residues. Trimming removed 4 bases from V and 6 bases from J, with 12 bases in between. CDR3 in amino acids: CASSLRGGPEAFF. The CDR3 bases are TGTGCCAGCAGCCTTCGAGGCGGGCCTGAAGCTTTCTTT.

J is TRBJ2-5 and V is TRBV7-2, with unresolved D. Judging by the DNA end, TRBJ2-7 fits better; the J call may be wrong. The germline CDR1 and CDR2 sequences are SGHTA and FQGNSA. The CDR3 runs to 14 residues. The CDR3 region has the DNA TGTGCCAGCAGCGCGCGAAGGGATGGGTACGAGCAGTACTTC. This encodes CASSARRDGYEQYF.

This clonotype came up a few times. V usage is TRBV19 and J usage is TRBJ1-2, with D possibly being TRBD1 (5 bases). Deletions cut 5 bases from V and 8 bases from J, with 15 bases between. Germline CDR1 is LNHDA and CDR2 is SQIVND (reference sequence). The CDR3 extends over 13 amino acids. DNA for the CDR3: TGTGCCAGTAGTCCAGGGAGGTCTGGCGGCTACACCTTC. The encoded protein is CASSPGRSGGYTF. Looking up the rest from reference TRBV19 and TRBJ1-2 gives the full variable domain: DGGITQSPKYLFRKEGQNVTLSCEQNLNHDAMYWYRQDPGQGLRLIYYSQIVNDFQKGDIAEGYSVSREKKESFPLTVTSAQKNPTAFYLCASSPGRSGGYTFGSGTRLTVV.

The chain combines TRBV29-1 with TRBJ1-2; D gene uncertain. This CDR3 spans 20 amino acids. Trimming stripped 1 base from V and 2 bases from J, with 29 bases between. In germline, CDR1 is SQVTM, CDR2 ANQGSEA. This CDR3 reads CSVEGEVEGLSIASNYGYTF. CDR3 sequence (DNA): TGCAGCGTTGAAGGTGAGGTGGAGGGCCTTTCCATCGCCTCCAACTATGGCTACACCTTC.

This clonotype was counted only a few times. CDR3 bases: TGCAGCGTTGTTGGGGGCAGGGTGAACACCTTC. Translated: CSVVGGRVNTF. The chain is built from TRBV29-1 and TRBJ1-2, with D possibly TRBD1 on 6 matching bases. The V end was cut by 4 bases, the J end by 12 bases, with 15 bases between. The length of the CDR3 is 11 residues. The germline CDR1 and CDR2 sequences are SQVTM and ANQGSEA.